The T cell receptor beta chain under discussion was sequenced for a study of CD8 T cell repertoires and HIV-1 epitope variants. Overall study context: Controls were a CMV, EBV and flu peptide pool, Ebola AY9 negative control, and no-peptide well.

There are a few counts of this clone. Its antigen is not known. TCRdb keeps only in-frame clones here, not all; method: immunoSEQ multiplex PCR. The sample includes 5,600 or so clones, over 60% of them seen just once. This clonotype was obtained from a male donor with HIV. The material sequenced was cultured CD8+ T cells derived from PBMCs.

The CDR3 bases are TGTGCCAGCACGCCGACTGGAGGGGTCGGCGAGACCCAGTACTTC. It specifies CASTPTGGVGETQYF. The chain recombines TRBV2 with TRBJ2-5; D is perhaps TRBD2 (6 bases). The CDR3 spans 15 residues. Trimming removed 7 bases at V and 5 bases at J, with 20 bases between. Germline V lookup: CDR1 SNHLY, CDR2 FYNNEI.